A single sample is the source of the 11 T cell receptor beta chains below, sequenced in a study of response to subunit inactivated influenza vaccine. TCRdb itself ran the RT-PCR reads through MiXCR, one entry per CDR3 protein. The data contain about 650,000 distinct CDR3 sequences, 15% to 19% of them singletons. The sample here was PBMCs from blood, taken 11 to 12 days after vaccination. These receptors were taken from a middle-aged man who received an inactivated influenza vaccine.

The CDR3 loop is CASSHPGTRRDEQFF. The CDR3 bases are TGTGCCAGCAGCCACCCCGGGACTAGACGCGATGAGCAGTTCTTC. The chain has TRBV4-2 and TRBJ2-1; 8 nucleotides line up with TRBD2. The germline gives CDR1 LGHNA, CDR2 YNFKEQ. This CDR3 has 15 residues. V was pared by 3 bases and J by 8 bases, with 9 bases of the junction left unmatched.

The rearrangement links TRBV6-2 or TRBV6-3 to TRBJ2-1, with 7 bases matching TRBD1. V lost 3 bases to trimming and J lost 7 bases; unmatched junction nucleotides: 12. In germline, CDR1 is MNHEY, CDR2 SVGEGT. This CDR3 spans 16 amino acids. DNA for the CDR3: TGTGCCAGCAGTTATTACCAAGGGGGCCTGGGTAATGAGCAGTTCTTC. Its translation is CASSYYQGGLGNEQFF.

This clonotype was detected only a few times. This chain links TRBV7-9 with TRBJ2-7; D is unresolved. The CDR3 runs to 14 residues. Germline V gives CDR1 SEHNR, CDR2 FQNEAQ (reference sequence). Trimming removed 4 bases from V and 5 bases from J, with 15 bases in between. The CDR3 DNA is TGTGCCAGCAGCTCGGACGGACGGCTCAACGAGCAGTACTTC. Translation gives CASSSDGRLNEQYF.

Only a few counts were recorded for this clonotype. V and J are TRBV5-1 and TRBJ2-2, with D tentatively TRBD1 or TRBD2 (6 bases each). Germline values: CDR1 SGHRS, CDR2 YFSETQ. The CDR3 contains 14 residues. With 7 bases removed from V and 5 bases from J, the gap between germline ends came to 15 bases. The CDR3 DNA reads as TGCGCCAGCGCCATTCGGGGGCGAACCGGGGAGCTGTTTTTT. Encoded protein: CASAIRGRTGELFF.

This clonotype occurred a few times. The genes are TRBV3-1 and TRBJ2-3; 11 bases agree with TRBD2. Looked up from germline, CDR1 is LGHDT and CDR2 is YNNKEL (reference sequence). Unmatched junction bases numbered 6, after V lost 0 bases and J lost 4 bases. The CDR3 totals 17 residues. CDR3 sequence: CASSQELAGVHSDTQYF. CDR3 sequence (DNA): TGTGCCAGCAGCCAAGAACTAGCGGGAGTGCATTCAGATACGCAGTATTTT.

The chain carries TRBV20-1 and TRBJ1-6, with a tentative D call TRBD1 (6 bases). Germline CDR1 is DFQATT and CDR2 is SNEGSKA (reference sequence). The CDR3 extends over 14 amino acids. V lost 3 bases and J 9 bases, leaving 15 bases between the germline ends. The DNA for the CDR3 is TGCAGTGCTAGCTCGTACCGAGGGGGTTCACCCCTCCACTTT. Translating it yields CSASSYRGGSPLHF.

There are a few counts of this clonotype. V is TRBV24-1 and J is TRBJ2-1; TRBD2 matches at 10 bases. V dropped 6 bases and J dropped 3; count of bases not matched to a gene: 7. Germline values: CDR1 KGHDR, CDR2 SFDVKD. This CDR3 has 16 amino acids. The CDR3 here is CATSYGTSDYYNEQFF. The CDR3 DNA follows: TGTGCCACCAGTTACGGGACTAGCGACTACTACAATGAGCAGTTCTTC.

The chain uses TRBV7-9 and TRBJ1-2; D is uncertain. The germline V gene encodes CDR1 SEHNR and CDR2 FQNEAQ (reference sequence). Trimming removed 1 base from V and 2 bases from J, with 8 bases in between. The length of the CDR3 is 14 residues. DNA of the CDR3: TGTGCCAGCAGCTTAGATAACAACAACTATGGCTACACCTTC. It translates to CASSLDNNNYGYTF.

This clonotype has just a few counts. The genes are TRBV7-9 and TRBJ2-1; 10 bases are a match to TRBD2. CDR1 and CDR2 from the germline V gene are SEHNR and FQNEAQ (reference sequence). CDR3 size: 16 residues. Germline trimming cut 4 bases from V and 8 bases from J; bases unmatched to any gene: 11. The DNA for the CDR3 is TGTGCCAGCAGCTCTGGGCCTAGCGGGAGAACCCATGAGCAGTTCTTC. Amino acid sequence: CASSSGPSGRTHEQFF. Variable domain in full (rest from reference TRBV7-9 and TRBJ2-1): DTGVSQNPRHKITKRGQNVTFRCDPISEHNRLYWYRQTLGQGPEFLTYFQNEAQLEKSRLLSDRFSAERPKGSFSTLEIQRTEQGDSAMYLCASSSGPSGRTHEQFFGPGTRLTVL.

The chain carries TRBV18 and TRBJ2-3; D might be TRBD1 (5 bases). The CDR3 covers 16 residues. In germline, CDR1 is KGHSH, CDR2 LQKENI. Trimming took 0 bases from V and 1 from J, leaving 11 bases between them. CDR3 loop: CASSPPRGRGTDTQYF. The CDR3 DNA reads as TGTGCCAGCTCACCACCTAGGGGTCGAGGCACAGATACGCAGTATTTT.

This clonotype was observed a handful of times. The genes are TRBV7-2 and TRBJ2-7; the D gene is possibly TRBD1 (7 bases). Deletions cut 3 bases from V and 3 bases from J, with 15 bases between. Germline assignment: CDR1 SGHTA and CDR2 FQGNSA. This CDR3 has 15 residues. The CDR3 nucleotides are TGTGCCAGCAGCTTTCGGGGGACAGAGAACTACGAGCAGTACTTC. It yields the protein CASSFRGTENYEQYF.